Sequencing of this T cell receptor beta chain was carried out in a study of blood T cell repertoires in COVID-19. About the research overall: The origin of the acute and convalescent COVID-19 samples was the United States, Italy and Spain. T cells, B-cell-depleted T cells, or PBMCs supplied cDNA or gDNA.

Only a few counts were recorded for this clone. The CDR3 length is 18 residues. CDR1 is LGHNA and CDR2 is YNFKEQ in the germline V gene. With 8 bases clipped from V and 8 bases from J, the junction kept 15 bases outside the gene matches. The authors' processing: Reference gene primer amplification yielded estimated nucleated cell counts. Only in-frame clones appear in the TCRdb table, and some are missing; sequencing was by immunoSEQ multiplex PCR. V and J calls and clone size are copied from that table; D and trimming were computed from the DNA. Seen here are fewer than 250,000 clones, 84% observed once, and the top ten hold about 8%.

The chain links TRBV4-2 to TRBJ2-1, with TRBD2 matching over 16 bases. Sequenced material: peripheral blood. This TCR was recovered from a woman aged 45-65 years with active or convalescent COVID-19. The CDR3 protein is CASAEPGLAGGPFDEQFF. The CDR3 DNA follows: TGTGCCAGCGCAGAGCCGGGACTAGCGGGAGGGCCCTTCGATGAGCAGTTCTTC.